This T cell receptor (beta chain) was sequenced in a study of CD8 T cells in ankylosing spondylitis. Study-level results: Matched ankylosing spondylitis synovial fluid reportedly showed significant enrichment of disease-linked clones. Among TCR beta sequences, a motif of fewer than 10 highly homologous variants appeared characteristic of ankylosing spondylitis blood.

V lost 1 base and J lost 6; bases outside the gene matches: 18. Germline V lookup: CDR1 DFQATT, CDR2 SNEGSKA (reference sequence). The CDR3 extends over 19 amino acids. Regarding this clonotype: Antigen: not known.

Researchers built TCR beta libraries using quantitative 5'-RACE with molecular barcodes. TCRdb re-derived calls from the 5' RACE reads in MiXCR, one entry per CDR3 protein. This repertoire shows 150,000 or so distinct CDR3 sequences, around 10% found once; its top ten account for 25% to 35%. Material for sequencing was blood, either unsorted or a sorted T cell fraction (not recorded which). V and J are TRBV20-1 and TRBJ2-1, with TRBD2 identical over 10 bases. This clonotype was sampled from a male donor with ankylosing spondylitis or in good health (not recorded which). This chain's CDR3 is CSARGFGAPSGSRGNEQFF. The DNA of the CDR3 is TGCAGTGCTAGAGGTTTTGGGGCGCCTAGCGGGAGTCGGGGCAATGAGCAGTTCTTC.